Each of the 6 T cell receptor beta chains below was sequenced from the same sample in a study of T-cell reconstitution after alpha-beta-depleted transplantation in children. It was with unique molecular identifiers that the TCRbeta library was prepared. TCRdb used MiXCR to reprocess the PCR reads, holding one entry per CDR3 protein. The sample shows 380,000 or so distinct CDR3 sequences, about 14% of them seen only once. The sequencing here drew on PBMCs, taken from the stem cell graft. All receptors come from a human donor who donated a stem cell graft to a child with Fanconi anemia.

V and J are TRBV12-3 or TRBV12-4 and TRBJ2-3; 7 bases line up with TRBD1. The CDR3 is 15 amino acids. V was pared by 1 base and J by 3 bases, with 4 bases of the junction left unmatched. As DNA, the CDR3 is TGTGCCAGCAGTTTAGGACAGGGCGAAACAGATACGCAGTATTTT. This gives the protein CASSLGQGETDTQYF.

This chain uses TRBV11-2 with TRBJ2-1; TRBD2 matches at 9 bases. The junction had 4 bases not matched to a gene; V was cut back by 1 base and J by 6 bases. The germline V gene has CDR1 SGHAT and CDR2 FQNNGV. The CDR3 consists of 15 residues. CDR3 bases: TGTGCCAGCAGCTTAGGGACTAGCGTCACCAATGAGCAGTTCTTC. Its protein is CASSLGTSVTNEQFF.

This clonotype was observed many times. The V and J genes are TRBV15 and TRBJ2-7; the D is unclear. This CDR3 has 13 residues. Between the trimmed V and J ends, which lost 0 bases and 7 bases, there was a span of 10 bases. Germline V gene sequence: CDR1 LNHNV, CDR2 YYDKDF (reference sequence). In nucleotides, the CDR3 is TGTGCCACCAGCAGAGAACCTCGTTTAGAGCAGTACGTC. It translates to CATSREPRLEQYV.

Only a few counts were recorded for this clonotype. The rearrangement uses TRBV7-9 and TRBJ2-5; D might be TRBD2 (5 bases). The CDR3 runs 14 residues. V was shortened by 5 bases and J by 4 bases, with 14 bases between the two germline ends. Germline-derived CDR1 and CDR2 are SEHNR and FQNEAQ (reference sequence). CDR3 protein: CASSRGPSRETQYF. The DNA of the CDR3 is TGTGCCAGCAGCCGCGGCCCTAGCAGAGAGACCCAGTACTTC. The full variable domain, with the rest looked up from reference TRBV7-9 and TRBJ2-5, is DTGVSQNPRHKITKRGQNVTFRCDPISEHNRLYWYRQTLGQGPEFLTYFQNEAQLEKSRLLSDRFSAERPKGSFSTLEIQRTEQGDSAMYLCASSRGPSRETQYFGPGTRLLVL.

This clonotype has only a few counts. This chain uses TRBV9 with TRBJ1-5; 8 bases fit TRBD1. The length of the CDR3 is 16 residues. J was trimmed by 5 bases and V by 1 base; bases with no gene match: 8. Germline V lookup: CDR1 SGDLS, CDR2 YYNGEE. The CDR3 DNA follows: TGTGCCAGCAGCGTAAGTGCTAACAGGGGGGATCAGCCCCAGCATTTT. Residues: CASSVSANRGDQPQHF.

The chain joins TRBV12-3 or TRBV12-4 to TRBJ2-7, with D uncertain. Trimming shortened V by 5 bases and J by 6 bases, and 17 bases separated the two germline ends. The CDR3 has 14 residues. The CDR3 here is CASSGPGLQFEQYF. For the CDR3, the DNA is TGTGCCAGCAGTGGGCCGGGCCTGCAGTTCGAGCAGTACTTC.